This T cell receptor beta chain is from a study of T cells after yellow fever vaccination. Study-level points and caveats: Clones from primary vaccination mostly reappeared after the booster (around 96% CD4, around 90% CD8). Weaker in magnitude, the secondary response showed a faster peak on day 5 versus 15.

V was cut by 1 base and J by 8 bases, with 4 bases left in between. This CDR3 is built from 11 residues. Germline CDR1 SGHTA, CDR2 FQGNSA. TCRdb re-called the 5' RACE reads with MiXCR, one entry per CDR3 protein. The repertoire holds 27,000 or so distinct CDR3 sequences, approximately 4.2% seen once, with about 40% in the top ten. This clonotype was observed many times. The receptor was derived from a man aged 18 to 30 who received the YFV17D yellow fever vaccine. The material was PBMCs, either bulk or a sorted T-cell subset (CD4+, CD8+, memory, or dextramer-sorted; not recorded which), obtained on the day of the yellow fever booster vaccination. The rearrangement joins TRBV7-2 to TRBJ2-3; D unresolved. CDR3 bases: TGTGCCAGCAGCTTAGTGGTTACGCAGTATTTT. Translating gives CASSLVVTQYF.